This T cell receptor beta chain was observed in a study of beta chain features in type 1 diabetes (dated by TCRdb to 2016 to 2018). Regarding the complete study: No differences in mean age, gender distribution, total cell number or subset yield were found between patients and healthy donors. A total of 90 million to 120 million sorted cells were examined across all samples, and a strong correlation was observed between cell number per subset and RNA yield. In the study, TCRB repertoires of sorted circulating CD4+ T cell subsets from recently diagnosed type 1 diabetes patients were compared with those of matched healthy donors. Naive and central memory subsets were obtained from all 30 or so donors, but regulatory and stem cell-like memory subsets were isolated from only 8 patients and 8 healthy donors. Broad study findings and their caveats: The naive, central memory and regulatory TCRB repertoires appeared to resemble one another more closely among patients than among healthy donors. PCR may preferentially amplify shorter templates, but because patient and control samples were amplified and corrected together, any resulting skew would affect both groups equally. Sequencing cDNA rather than genomic DNA could over-represent highly expressing activated cells, although activation and CD3 levels did not differ between groups. Fewer insertions and more nucleotide deletions at VDJ recombination sites were observed in patients with type 1 diabetes, implying thymic rearrangement abnormalities. Because the HLA sub-analyses included only small numbers of individuals, any influence of HLA type on TCRB rearrangement was left unresolved. In all four CD4+ subsets, TCRB CDR3 length was moderately but significantly shorter in type 1 diabetes patients.

The High Capacity cDNA Reverse Transcription Kit was used to reverse transcribe all of the isolated RNA, meaning that expressed TCRB transcripts were what got sequenced. Deep immunoSEQ sequencing was performed on naive, central memory and regulatory T cell samples, with an average of approximately 4 million total reads per sample. Sorted cells were lysed in RLT buffer and RNA was extracted with DNase-treated RNeasy Micro or Mini kits, depending on cell number. To prevent cross-contamination, every cell subset was processed on its own, while patient and healthy donor samples were processed together. The immunoSEQ multiplex PCR was used to amplify TCRB sequences from cDNA, generating 87-bp fragments that spanned the CDR3 region. The amplicons were sequenced using the Illumina HiSeq platform. On the authors' methods: PCR bias was corrected computationally using synthetic template baselines, and reads within Hamming distance 2 were collapsed, with unmergeable singletons discarded. Reads were aligned against IMGT so that V, D and J genes, CDR3 length and insertions or deletions at six rearrangement sites could be assigned. Within each subset, clonotype counts were normalized to the number of sorted cells before true diversity and Gini coefficients were calculated with the tcR R package. The overlap coefficient, calculated on TCRB nucleotide sequences, was used to quantify repertoire sharing. Out-of-frame TCRB sequences from naive cells were analyzed to stand in for the pre-selection repertoire. In TCRdb, the immuneACCESS table is reduced to in-frame sequences with V and J assigned. These tables do not hold every clone; where another copy was compared, an unresolved V gene accounts for under half, and the others remain unexplained. V, J and clone size are those of that table, while D and trimming were read from the DNA. This sample comprises around 600,000 clones, about an eighth of them detected only once. The top ten hold 0.09% to 0.15% of the sample.

A single peripheral blood draw of 95 to 150 mL on average was collected from each donor into heparinised tubes. Using a panel that included CD45RO, CCR7, CD25, CD127, CD95 and CD27, naive, central memory, regulatory and stem cell-like memory CD4+ T cells were sorted on a BD FACSAria II. Every sorted population had a purity above 95%. PBMCs were isolated immediately by Lymphoprep density gradient centrifugation and stained directly without culture. So that batch effects would be minimized, each experiment stained and sorted samples in pairs, pairing one healthy donor with one patient. Notes on this clone: No cognate antigen has been identified for it. Base qualities are missing; no much larger clone stands one base away.

The sequence derives from a man aged 25 to 40 with type 1 diabetes. The sequenced material came from naive CD4+ T cells from blood. The sample's cell subset or site label is to be understood as: true naive CD4+ T cells.

The CDR3 loop reads CASSPSEEYGYTF. The DNA sequence reads TGTGCCAGCTCACCGTCGGAGGAATATGGCTACACCTTC. The chain uses TRBV18 and TRBJ1-2; too little of a D gene remains to name it. Taken from the germline V gene, the CDR1 and CDR2 loops are KGHSH and LQKENI. Trimming removed 3 bases from V and 5 bases from J, leaving 10 bases between the germline ends. The CDR3 runs 13 amino acids, cysteine and phenylalanine included. Only the CDR3 part of the read is kept: 39 bases, read in frame from the first base.